Following are 31 T cell receptor beta chains from one sample sequenced in a study of blood T cell repertoires in COVID-19. This table comes from immunoSEQ multiplex PCR, and its TCRdb copy is limited to in-frame clones, with some not included. The data contain around 250,000 clones, 90% of them seen just once; the ten biggest clones take up approximately 4%. The sequenced sample was PBMCs or T cells enriched from blood (not recorded which). All receptors come from a woman aged 30 to 39 with acute COVID-19.

For the CDR3, the DNA is TGCAGCGCCCGGCCTCCAGGGGGGTACGAGCAGTACTTC. Its translation is CSARPPGGYEQYF. This chain uses TRBV29-1 with TRBJ2-7, with a possible D match to TRBD1 (7 bases). The CDR3 spans 13 residues. CDR1 is SQVTM, CDR2 ANQGSEA, per germline. The V and J ends lost 7 bases and 4 bases respectively, with 17 bases between them.

This clone was picked up one time. The rearrangement uses TRBV11-2 and TRBJ2-4, with TRBD1 matching over 12 bases. CDR3 length: 18 amino acids. The V gene's germline CDR1 is SGHAT and CDR2 FQNNGV. With 5 bases clipped from V and 1 base from J, the junction kept 9 bases outside the gene matches. Here the CDR3 reads CASSPGGQGAEAKNIQYF. The CDR3 DNA is TGTGCCAGCAGCCCGGGGGGACAGGGGGCAGAGGCCAAAAACATTCAGTACTTC.

The chain joins TRBV28 to TRBJ2-3, with a tentative D call TRBD2 (5 bases). V shed 8 bases and J shed 2 bases, with 14 bases lying between them. Germline V lookup: CDR1 MDHEN, CDR2 SYDVKM. The CDR3 loop spans 14 amino acids. CDR3 nucleotides: TGTGCCAGCTTCCCGGGATCCAACACAGATACGCAGTATTTT. Encoded protein: CASFPGSNTDTQYF.

The chain employs TRBV5-1 and TRBJ2-7; 7 bases are shared with TRBD2. Germline V gene data show CDR1 as SGHRS and CDR2 as YFSETQ. J lost 3 bases, V lost 0 bases, and 6 bases had no gene match. The CDR3 runs to 15 residues. The CDR3 nucleotides are TGCGCCAGCAGCTTGGAGGCCAGCGGGATCTACGAGCAGTACTTC. Translating gives CASSLEASGIYEQYF. Drawing the rest from reference TRBV5-1 and TRBJ2-7, the complete variable domain is KAGVTQTPRYLIKTRGQQVTLSCSPISGHRSVSWYQQTPGQGLQFLFEYFSETQRNKGNFPGRFSGRQFSNSRSEMNVSTLELGDSALYLCASSLEASGIYEQYFGPGTRLTVT.

The chain couples TRBV19 to TRBJ2-1, with 7 bases aligning to TRBD2. The V gene end was trimmed by 5 bases and the J gene end by 2 bases; junction bases not matched to a gene: 9. The CDR3 has 16 amino acids. Germline V gene sequence: CDR1 LNHDA, CDR2 SQIVND (reference sequence). CDR3 residues: CASSSIGLAAYNEQFF. In DNA, the CDR3 is TGTGCCAGTAGTTCCATTGGGCTAGCGGCCTACAATGAGCAGTTCTTC.

The genes are TRBV9 and TRBJ2-1, with TRBD2 matching over 8 bases. The CDR3 length is 15 residues. The trim removed 4 bases at V and 0 bases at J, leaving 3 bases unmatched. From germline, CDR1 is SGDLS and CDR2 YYNGEE. The CDR3 bases are TGTGCCAGCAGCACAAGCGGGAGCTCCTACAATGAGCAGTTCTTC. This encodes CASSTSGSSYNEQFF. The full variable domain, with the rest looked up from reference TRBV9 and TRBJ2-1, is DSGVTQTPKHLITATGQRVTLRCSPRSGDLSVYWYQQSLDQGLQFLIQYYNGEERAKGNILERFSAQQFPDLHSELNLSSLELGDSALYFCASSTSGSSYNEQFFGPGTRLTVL.

The J gene is TRBJ2-2, the V gene TRBV7-9, with a possible D match to TRBD1 (6 bases). The V gene lost 6 bases and the J gene lost 0 bases, with 14 bases spanning the gap. CDR1 and CDR2 from the germline V gene are SEHNR and FQNEAQ (reference sequence). The CDR3 sequence is 16 residues long. The chain's CDR3 is CASRIQDSANTGELFF. CDR3 in DNA: TGTGCCAGCAGAATACAGGACAGTGCGAACACCGGGGAGCTGTTTTTT.

V usage is TRBV7-9 and J usage is TRBJ2-1; tentatively, D is TRBD1 (5 bases). From germline, CDR1 is SEHNR and CDR2 FQNEAQ (reference sequence). Trimming removed 3 bases from V and 1 base from J, with 10 bases in between. CDR3 length: 15 amino acids. This chain's CDR3 is CASSFPTDSYNEQFF. The CDR3 coding sequence is TGTGCCAGCAGCTTCCCGACAGATTCCTACAATGAGCAGTTCTTC.

The rearrangement joins TRBV6-1 to TRBJ2-1, with D maybe TRBD2 (6 bases). Germline-derived CDR1 and CDR2 are MNHNS and SASEGT. The CDR3 consists of 15 residues. The V end was cut by 1 base, the J end by 3 bases, with 10 bases between. The CDR3 protein is CASSEGPGVYNEQFF. The DNA of the CDR3 is TGTGCCAGCAGTGAAGGTCCGGGGGTCTACAATGAGCAGTTCTTC.

The chain couples TRBV3-1 (or the pseudogene TRBV3-2) to TRBJ2-7; tentatively, D is TRBD2 (6 bases). The length of the CDR3 is 15 residues. From germline, CDR1 is LGHDT and CDR2 YNNKEL (reference sequence). With 0 bases removed from V and 2 bases from J, the gap between germline ends came to 11 bases. CDR3 DNA: TGTGCCAGCAGCCAAGATCGGGCGGGAACCTACGAGCAGTACTTC. Translation: CASSQDRAGTYEQYF.

The chain couples TRBV2 to TRBJ1-6, with D unclear. Trimming cost V 1 base and J 0 bases, with 7 bases left between them. This CDR3 has 16 amino acids. CDR1 and CDR2 (germline): SNHLY, FYNNEI. The CDR3 bases are TGTGCCAGCAGTGAAGTACCGAGCTCCTATAATTCACCCCTCCACTTT. Its protein is CASSEVPSSYNSPLHF.

This clone was recorded only once. V gene TRBV27 combines with J gene TRBJ1-6, with 7 bases aligning to TRBD1. The CDR3 spans 14 residues. Germline CDR1 is MNHEY and CDR2 is SMNVEV (reference sequence). V was clipped by 6 bases and J by 6 bases; unmatched bases: 5. The CDR3 region is CASSAGTANSPLHF. The DNA of the CDR3 is TGTGCCAGCAGCGCCGGGACAGCTAATTCACCCCTCCACTTT.

The V gene is TRBV5-1, the J gene TRBJ2-1; weak D call: TRBD1 (5 bases). Trimming took off 4 bases at V and 10 bases at J, with 21 bases between the two ends. Germline CDR1 and CDR2: SGHRS and YFSETQ. The CDR3 extends over 15 amino acids. The CDR3 sequence is CASSLYQGAAEEQFF. CDR3 sequence (DNA): TGCGCCAGCAGCCTCTACCAAGGGGCGGCGGAAGAGCAGTTCTTC.

This chain links TRBV7-9 with TRBJ2-5; 9 bases fit TRBD1. The CDR3 spans 15 residues. The V gene's germline CDR1 is SEHNR and CDR2 FQNEAQ (reference sequence). The J segment lost 2 bases and the V segment lost 10 bases, leaving 11 bases of the junction unmatched. In DNA, the CDR3 is TGTGCCACCAAGGTACCGGGACAGGGTCAAGAGACCCAGTACTTC. Protein: CATKVPGQGQETQYF.

V gene TRBV15 combines with J gene TRBJ2-1; D might be TRBD2 (5 bases). CDR3 size: 16 residues. The V and J ends lost 1 base and 0 bases respectively, with 10 bases between them. From germline, CDR1 is LNHNV and CDR2 YYDKDF (reference sequence). CDR3 in amino acids: CATSRASPSSYNEQFF. The DNA for the CDR3 is TGTGCCACCAGCAGAGCTAGCCCGAGCTCCTACAATGAGCAGTTCTTC.

V usage is TRBV28 and J usage is TRBJ2-3, with 8 positions matching TRBD2. The germline CDR1 and CDR2 sequences are MDHEN and SYDVKM. Losses at the gene ends were 6 bases for V and 7 bases for J; bases not matched to a gene: 6. This CDR3 spans 13 amino acids. CDR3 nucleotide sequence: TGTGCCAGCAGCCCAGCGGGAGTTAATACGCAGTATTTT. Translating gives CASSPAGVNTQYF.

This chain connects TRBV10-2 to TRBJ2-3; D not certain. The V end was cut by 4 bases, the J end by 8 bases, with 10 bases between. CDR1 and CDR2 (germline): WSHSY, SAAADI. The CDR3 loop spans 12 amino acids. The CDR3 spells CASSVEQRTQYF. The CDR3 nucleotides read TGCGCCAGCAGTGTTGAGCAACGTACGCAGTATTTT.

The gene calls are TRBV2 and TRBJ1-5; 9 bases agree with TRBD1. CDR3 length: 16 residues. From germline, CDR1 is SNHLY and CDR2 FYNNEI. V trimming: 3 bases; J trimming: 1 base; junction bases outside the gene matches: 4. This CDR3 is CASSDTGGSSNQPQHF. CDR3 bases: TGTGCCAGCAGTGATACAGGGGGCTCCAGCAATCAGCCCCAGCATTTT.

The gene calls are TRBV7-8 and TRBJ2-7; 7 bases are shared with TRBD1. CDR1 is SGHVS, CDR2 FQNEAQ, per germline. This CDR3 is built from 19 residues. V lost 1 base to trimming and J lost 0 bases; unmatched junction nucleotides: 15. The CDR3 loop is CASSLVPPRVSGGSYEQYF. The DNA for the CDR3 is TGTGCCAGCAGCTTAGTTCCTCCGAGAGTTTCAGGGGGCTCCTACGAGCAGTACTTC.

The chain carries TRBV5-1 and TRBJ2-3, with TRBD2 as a possible D gene (6 bases). This CDR3 comprises 14 residues. Trimming cost V 2 bases and J 6 bases, with 13 bases left between them. The germline V gene has CDR1 SGHRS and CDR2 YFSETQ. CDR3 residues: CASSFTGVPDTQYF. CDR3 bases: TGCGCCAGCAGCTTCACGGGAGTCCCGGATACGCAGTATTTT. The full variable domain, its missing parts supplied by reference TRBV5-1 and TRBJ2-3, is KAGVTQTPRYLIKTRGQQVTLSCSPISGHRSVSWYQQTPGQGLQFLFEYFSETQRNKGNFPGRFSGRQFSNSRSEMNVSTLELGDSALYLCASSFTGVPDTQYFGPGTRLTVL.

This sequence joins TRBV2 and TRBJ1-2, with D maybe TRBD1 (5 bases). V was shortened by 2 bases and J by 5 bases, with 15 bases between the two germline ends. CDR1 is SNHLY, CDR2 FYNNEI, per germline. The CDR3 sequence is 15 residues long. CDR3: CASSERPGSMYGYTF. The DNA for the CDR3 is TGTGCCAGCAGTGAACGACCAGGGTCAATGTATGGCTACACCTTC. Using reference TRBV2 and TRBJ1-2 for the parts outside the CDR3, the full variable domain is EPEVTQTPSHQVTQMGQEVILRCVPISNHLYFYWYRQILGQKVEFLVSFYNNEISEKSEIFDDQFSVERPDGSNFTLKIRSTKLEDSAMYFCASSERPGSMYGYTFGSGTRLTVV.

The chain uses TRBV10-2 and TRBJ2-3; 7 bases align to TRBD2. The CDR3 has 16 residues. Germline loops: CDR1 WSHSY, CDR2 SAAADI. The ends lost 0 bases at V and 1 base at J; junction bases unmatched: 4. Here the CDR3 reads CASSESGLAGTDTQYF. CDR3 nucleotides: TGCGCCAGCAGTGAGTCGGGGCTAGCGGGCACAGATACGCAGTATTTT.

The rearrangement joins TRBV7-9 to TRBJ2-7; D gene ambiguous. This CDR3 comprises 11 residues. Per the germline V gene, CDR1 is SEHNR and CDR2 is FQNEAQ (reference sequence). V lost 10 bases to trimming and J lost 1 base, with 8 bases between them. CDR3: CAIQDSYEQYF. As DNA, the CDR3 is TGTGCCATACAAGATTCCTACGAGCAGTACTTC.

This chain joins TRBV7-9 and TRBJ2-7; TRBD1 matches at 10 bases. The CDR3 has 14 residues. The trim removed 1 base at V and 4 bases at J, leaving 1 base unmatched. Germline loops: CDR1 SEHNR, CDR2 FQNEAQ (reference sequence). Here the CDR3 reads CASSLGGQGYEQYF. The DNA for the CDR3 is TGTGCCAGCAGCTTAGGGGGACAGGGGTACGAGCAGTACTTC.

The rearrangement links TRBV6-4 to TRBJ2-3; D is perhaps TRBD2 (6 bases). Trimming removed 6 bases from V and 1 base from J, with 11 bases in between. Germline V CDR1 and CDR2: MRHNA, SNTAGT. CDR3 size: 14 residues. The CDR3 spells CASRRGGGTDTQYF. CDR3 DNA: TGTGCCAGCAGGAGGGGCGGGGGCACAGATACGCAGTATTTT.

The gene calls are TRBV10-2 and TRBJ1-5, with D tentatively TRBD1 (5 bases). Germline V lookup: CDR1 WSHSY, CDR2 SAAADI. Trimming removed 3 bases from V and 10 bases from J, with 10 bases in between. This CDR3 has 12 amino acids. CDR3 sequence: CASSDGGAPQHF. The CDR3 nucleotides read TGCGCCAGCAGTGACGGAGGGGCACCCCAGCATTTT.

The chain recombines TRBV7-2 with TRBJ2-7; D may be TRBD1 (6 bases). The CDR3 is 14 residues long. V lost 5 bases and J lost 1, with 12 bases in between. CDR1 and CDR2 (germline): SGHTA, FQGNSA. CDR3 coding DNA: TGTGCCAGCAGCCCTGGACAGTTTTCCTACGAGCAGTACTTC. Protein product: CASSPGQFSYEQYF.

The J gene is TRBJ2-3, the V gene TRBV7-2; TRBD2 matches at 9 bases. Trimming took 5 bases from V and 2 from J; bases not matched to a gene: 8. Per the germline V gene, CDR1 is SGHTA and CDR2 is FQGNSA. The CDR3 has 16 amino acids. CDR3 region: CASSQRAGGNTDTQYF. CDR3 sequence (DNA): TGTGCCAGCAGCCAAAGGGCGGGAGGGAACACAGATACGCAGTATTTT.

This clone has just one count. Other DNA sequences in the sample encode the same CDR3. This sequence joins TRBV24-1 and TRBJ1-5; D call uncertain. Trimming took off 0 bases at V and 0 bases at J, with 2 bases between the two ends. Germline V gives CDR1 KGHDR, CDR2 SFDVKD. There are 14 residues in the CDR3. The CDR3 sequence is CATSDLYSNQPQHF. The CDR3 nucleotides read TGTGCCACCAGTGATTTGTATAGCAATCAGCCCCAGCATTTT.

This clone appeared once. The chain uses TRBV28 and TRBJ2-7; TRBD1 aligns across 10 bases. The V gene's germline CDR1 is MDHEN and CDR2 SYDVKM. J was trimmed by 4 bases and V by 1 base; bases with no gene match: 4. This CDR3 comprises 15 residues. The CDR3 loop is CASSLLGTGVYEQYF. The CDR3 DNA follows: TGTGCCAGCAGTTTATTGGGGACAGGGGTGTACGAGCAGTACTTC.

This rearrangement joins TRBV5-1 to TRBJ1-4; D is perhaps TRBD1 (6 bases). Trimming took 3 bases from V and 7 from J, leaving 16 bases between them. CDR3 length: 15 amino acids. CDR1 SGHRS and CDR2 YFSETQ come from the germline V gene. CDR3 coding DNA: TGCGCCAGCAGCTGGGGGACAACTGGGGGTGAAAAACTGTTTTTT. It encodes CASSWGTTGGEKLFF.